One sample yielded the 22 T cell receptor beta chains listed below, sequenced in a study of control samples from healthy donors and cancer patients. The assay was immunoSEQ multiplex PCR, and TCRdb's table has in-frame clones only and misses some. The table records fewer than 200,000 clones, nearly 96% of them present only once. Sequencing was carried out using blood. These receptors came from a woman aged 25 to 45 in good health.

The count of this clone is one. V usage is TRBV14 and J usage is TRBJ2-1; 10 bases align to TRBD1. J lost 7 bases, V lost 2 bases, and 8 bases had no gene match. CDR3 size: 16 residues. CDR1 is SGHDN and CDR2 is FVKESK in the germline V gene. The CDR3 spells CASSQLWGTGANEQFF. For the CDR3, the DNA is TGTGCCAGCAGCCAATTATGGGGGACAGGGGCGAATGAGCAGTTCTTC. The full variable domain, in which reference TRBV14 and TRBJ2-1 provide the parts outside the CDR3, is EAGVTQFPSHSVIEKGQTVTLRCDPISGHDNLYWYRRVMGKEIKFLLHFVKESKQDESGMPNNRFLAERTGGTYSTLKVQPAELEDSGVYFCASSQLWGTGANEQFFGPGTRLTVL.

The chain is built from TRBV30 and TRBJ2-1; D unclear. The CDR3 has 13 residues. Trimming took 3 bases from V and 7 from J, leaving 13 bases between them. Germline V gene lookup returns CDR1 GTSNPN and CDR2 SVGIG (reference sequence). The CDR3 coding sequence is TGTGCCTGGAGGGAGCTCTCGCGGAATGAGCAGTTCTTC. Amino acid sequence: CAWRELSRNEQFF.

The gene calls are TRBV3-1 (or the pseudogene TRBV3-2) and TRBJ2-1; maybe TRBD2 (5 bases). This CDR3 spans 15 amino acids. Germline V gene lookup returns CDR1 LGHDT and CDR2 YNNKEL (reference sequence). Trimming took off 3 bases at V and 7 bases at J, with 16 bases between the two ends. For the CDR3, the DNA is TGTGCCAGCAGCCATGCGGAGGACCTCCTTAATGAGCAGTTCTTC. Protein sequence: CASSHAEDLLNEQFF.

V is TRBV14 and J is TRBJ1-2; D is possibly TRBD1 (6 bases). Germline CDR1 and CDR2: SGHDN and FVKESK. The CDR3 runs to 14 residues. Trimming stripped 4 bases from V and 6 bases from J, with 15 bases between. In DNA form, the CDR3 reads TGTGCCAGCAGCCCGCCGGGGGGCGCGGATGGCTACACCTTC. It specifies CASSPPGGADGYTF.

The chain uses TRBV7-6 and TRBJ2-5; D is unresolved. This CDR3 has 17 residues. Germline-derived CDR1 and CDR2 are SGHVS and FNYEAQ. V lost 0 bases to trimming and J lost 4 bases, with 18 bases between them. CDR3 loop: CASSLAPESPPGETQYF. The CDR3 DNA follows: TGTGCCAGCAGCTTAGCCCCCGAATCCCCCCCAGGAGAGACCCAGTACTTC.

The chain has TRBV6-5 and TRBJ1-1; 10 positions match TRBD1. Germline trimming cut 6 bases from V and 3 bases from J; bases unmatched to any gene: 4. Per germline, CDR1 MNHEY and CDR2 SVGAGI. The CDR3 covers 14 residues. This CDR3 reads CASRGGTGDTEAFF. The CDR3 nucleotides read TGTGCCAGCAGGGGGGGGACAGGGGACACTGAAGCTTTCTTT.

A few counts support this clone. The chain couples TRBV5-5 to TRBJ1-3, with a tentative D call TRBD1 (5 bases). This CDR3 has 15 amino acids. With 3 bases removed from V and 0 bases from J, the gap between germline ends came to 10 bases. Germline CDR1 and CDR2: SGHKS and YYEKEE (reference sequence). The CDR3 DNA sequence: TGTGCCAGCAGCTCACAGGTCCACTCTGGAAACACCATATATTTT. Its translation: CASSSQVHSGNTIYF.

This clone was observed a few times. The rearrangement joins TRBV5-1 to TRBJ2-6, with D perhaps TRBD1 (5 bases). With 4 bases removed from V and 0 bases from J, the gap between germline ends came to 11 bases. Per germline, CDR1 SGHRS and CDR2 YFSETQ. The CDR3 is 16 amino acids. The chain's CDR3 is CASSPSTVSGANVLTF. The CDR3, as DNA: TGCGCCAGCAGCCCCTCGACAGTCTCTGGGGCCAACGTCCTGACTTTC.

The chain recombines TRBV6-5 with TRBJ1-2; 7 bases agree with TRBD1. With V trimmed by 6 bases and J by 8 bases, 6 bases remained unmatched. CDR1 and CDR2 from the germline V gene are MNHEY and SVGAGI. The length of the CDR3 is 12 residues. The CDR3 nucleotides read TGTGCCAGCAGGGCAGGGGGTGGAGGCTACACCTTC. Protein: CASRAGGGGYTF.

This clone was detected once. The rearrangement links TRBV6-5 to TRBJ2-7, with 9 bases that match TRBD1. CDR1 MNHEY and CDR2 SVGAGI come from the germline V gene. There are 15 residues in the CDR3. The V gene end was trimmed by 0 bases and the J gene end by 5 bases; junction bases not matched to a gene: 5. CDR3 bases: TGTGCCAGCAGTTACTCGTTGAGACAGGGGGACGAGCAGTACTTC. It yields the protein CASSYSLRQGDEQYF.

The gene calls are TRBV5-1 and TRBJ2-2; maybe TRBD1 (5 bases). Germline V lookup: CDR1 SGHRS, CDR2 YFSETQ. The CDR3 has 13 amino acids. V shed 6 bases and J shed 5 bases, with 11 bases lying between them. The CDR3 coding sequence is TGCGCCAGCACAGGGCCAGGTACCGGGGAGCTGTTTTTT. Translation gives CASTGPGTGELFF.

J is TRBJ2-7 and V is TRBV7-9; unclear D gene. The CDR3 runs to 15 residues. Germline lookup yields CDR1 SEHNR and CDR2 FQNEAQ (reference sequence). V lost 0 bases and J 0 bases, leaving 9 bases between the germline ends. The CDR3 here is CASSLAQTLSYEQYF. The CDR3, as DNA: TGTGCCAGCAGCTTAGCCCAGACCCTCTCCTACGAGCAGTACTTC.

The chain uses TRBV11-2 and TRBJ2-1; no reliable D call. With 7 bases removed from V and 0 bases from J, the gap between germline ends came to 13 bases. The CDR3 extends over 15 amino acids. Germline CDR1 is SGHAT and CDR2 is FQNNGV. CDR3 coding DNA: TGTGCCAGCACCCTGCGTGGGTCCTCCTACAATGAGCAGTTCTTC. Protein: CASTLRGSSYNEQFF.

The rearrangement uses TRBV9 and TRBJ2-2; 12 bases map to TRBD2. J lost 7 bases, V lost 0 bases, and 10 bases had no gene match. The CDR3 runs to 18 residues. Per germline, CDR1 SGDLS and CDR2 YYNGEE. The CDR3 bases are TGTGCCAGCAGCGTAGCGGCTAGCGGGAGGGCCGGGGACGGGGAGCTGTTTTTT. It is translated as CASSVAASGRAGDGELFF.

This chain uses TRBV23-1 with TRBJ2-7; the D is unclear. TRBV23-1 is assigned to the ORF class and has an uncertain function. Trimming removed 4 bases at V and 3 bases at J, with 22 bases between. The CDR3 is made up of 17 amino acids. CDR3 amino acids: CASSRVVFGEWIYEQYF. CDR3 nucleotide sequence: TGCGCCAGCAGTCGGGTTGTGTTTGGGGAATGGATCTACGAGCAGTACTTC.

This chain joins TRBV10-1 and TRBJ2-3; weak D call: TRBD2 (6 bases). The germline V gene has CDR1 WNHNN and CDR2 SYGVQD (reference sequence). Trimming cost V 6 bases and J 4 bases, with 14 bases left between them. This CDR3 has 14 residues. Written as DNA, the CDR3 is TGCGCCAGCAGCTCCCGGAGGGCTGCAGATACGCAGTATTTT. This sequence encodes CASSSRRAADTQYF.

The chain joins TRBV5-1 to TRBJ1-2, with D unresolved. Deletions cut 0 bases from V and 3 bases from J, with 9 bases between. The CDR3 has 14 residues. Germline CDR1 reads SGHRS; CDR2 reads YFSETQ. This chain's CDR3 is CASSLAPEHYGYTF. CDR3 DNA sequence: TGCGCCAGCAGCTTGGCCCCAGAACACTATGGCTACACCTTC. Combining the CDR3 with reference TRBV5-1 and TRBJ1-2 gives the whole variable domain KAGVTQTPRYLIKTRGQQVTLSCSPISGHRSVSWYQQTPGQGLQFLFEYFSETQRNKGNFPGRFSGRQFSNSRSEMNVSTLELGDSALYLCASSLAPEHYGYTFGSGTRLTVV.

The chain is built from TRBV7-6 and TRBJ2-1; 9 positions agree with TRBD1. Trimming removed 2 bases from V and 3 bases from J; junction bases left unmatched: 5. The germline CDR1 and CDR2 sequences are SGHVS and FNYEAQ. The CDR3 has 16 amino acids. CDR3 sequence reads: CASSLQTGGIYNEQFF. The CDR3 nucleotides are TGTGCCAGCAGCTTACAGACAGGGGGTATCTACAATGAGCAGTTCTTC.

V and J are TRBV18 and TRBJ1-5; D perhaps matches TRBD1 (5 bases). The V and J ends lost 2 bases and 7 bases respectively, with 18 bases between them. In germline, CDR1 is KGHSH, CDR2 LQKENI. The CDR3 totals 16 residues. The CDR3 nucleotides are TGTGCCAGCTCACCAAAGGACATAGGATTATACCAGCCCCAGCATTTT. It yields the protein CASSPKDIGLYQPQHF.

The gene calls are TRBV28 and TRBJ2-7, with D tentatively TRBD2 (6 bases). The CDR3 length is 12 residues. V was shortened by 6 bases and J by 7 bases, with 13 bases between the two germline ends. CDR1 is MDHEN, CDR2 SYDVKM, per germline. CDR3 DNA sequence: TGTGCCAGCAGCCGAGGAGGGAAAGAGCAGTACTTC. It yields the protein CASSRGGKEQYF.

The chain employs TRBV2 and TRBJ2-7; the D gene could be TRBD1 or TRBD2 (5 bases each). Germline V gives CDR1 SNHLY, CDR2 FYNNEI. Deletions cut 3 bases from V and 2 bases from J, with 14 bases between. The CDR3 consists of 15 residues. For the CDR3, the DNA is TGTGCCAGCAGTGAGGGGGACGGAGCCCCCTACGAGCAGTACTTC. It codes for CASSEGDGAPYEQYF.

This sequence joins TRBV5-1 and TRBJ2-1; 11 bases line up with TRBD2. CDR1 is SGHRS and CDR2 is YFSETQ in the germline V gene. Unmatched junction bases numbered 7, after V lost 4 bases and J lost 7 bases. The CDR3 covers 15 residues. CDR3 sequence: CASSPLAGVSNEQFF. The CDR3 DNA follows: TGCGCCAGCAGCCCACTAGCGGGGGTCTCTAATGAGCAGTTCTTC.